The 30 T cell receptor beta chains presented below share a single source sample, sequenced in a study of post-analysis software for immune sequencing data. Their recognized antigens are unknown. Unique molecular identifiers tagged the TCR beta cDNA libraries. TCRdb independently ran MiXCR on the PCR reads; one entry per CDR3 protein. The repertoire holds 350,000 to 450,000 distinct CDR3 sequences, with roughly 36% as singletons. Findings and caveats of the study: Controls had lower frequencies than patients of roughly five TRBV segments, which included TRBV5-6, TRBV5-1 and TRBV20-1.

Sequences were obtained from blood. All receptors come from a girl aged 10 to 17 with multiple sclerosis.

Only a few counts were recorded for this clonotype. The chain joins TRBV12-3 or TRBV12-4 to TRBJ2-3; D unresolved. CDR3 length: 15 amino acids. Trimming stripped 5 bases from V and 5 bases from J, with 17 bases between. The CDR3 loop is CASSPWTAQGDTQYF. CDR3 in DNA: TGTGCCAGCAGTCCATGGACGGCCCAAGGAGATACGCAGTATTTT.

The sample holds a few counts of this clonotype. This sequence joins TRBV9 and TRBJ2-5; 8 bases map to TRBD2. The CDR3 is 14 residues long. Germline V lookup: CDR1 SGDLS, CDR2 YYNGEE. The junction had 3 bases not matched to a gene; V was cut back by 0 bases and J by 5 bases. The CDR3 nucleotides are TGTGCCAGCAGCGTAGCTACGGGGGGGGAGACCCAGTACTTC. Translating it yields CASSVATGGETQYF.

This clonotype was detected a few times. The CDR3 here is CASSSFPGNSYEQYF. The CDR3 DNA sequence: TGTGCCAGCAGCTCATTCCCCGGGAATTCCTACGAGCAGTACTTC. The rearrangement uses TRBV9 and TRBJ2-7, with a possible D match to TRBD2 (5 bases). Deletions cut 4 bases from V and 1 base from J, with 15 bases between. In germline, CDR1 is SGDLS, CDR2 YYNGEE. The CDR3 runs to 15 residues.

The chain combines TRBV4-3 with TRBJ1-5; tentatively, D is TRBD1 (5 bases). Germline V gives CDR1 LGHNA, CDR2 YSLEER. Deletions cut 0 bases from V and 14 bases from J, with 14 bases between. This CDR3 comprises 13 residues. The CDR3 protein is CASSQDPDTPEHF. As DNA, the CDR3 is TGCGCCAGCAGCCAAGACCCGGACACCCCAGAGCATTTT.

The chain has TRBV7-2 and TRBJ2-7; a weak D match, TRBD1 (6 bases). Germline loops: CDR1 SGHTA, CDR2 FQGNSA. V was shortened by 1 base and J by 2 bases, with 12 bases between the two germline ends. There are 15 residues in the CDR3. DNA of the CDR3: TGTGCCAGCAGCTTAGGCGGCAGGGGACCCTACGAGCAGTACTTC. Its protein is CASSLGGRGPYEQYF.

There are a few counts of this clonotype. The chain joins TRBV14 to TRBJ2-1, with TRBD2 matching over 8 bases. J lost 8 bases, V lost 4 bases, and 10 bases had no gene match. Germline V gives CDR1 SGHDN, CDR2 FVKESK. The CDR3 length is 15 residues. CDR3 amino acids: CASSLGYGGAYEQFF. CDR3 coding DNA: TGTGCCAGCAGCCTAGGATACGGGGGGGCTTATGAGCAGTTCTTC.

This clonotype was recorded once. The chain has TRBV7-2 and TRBJ2-3; D gene ambiguous. Germline V gives CDR1 SGHTA, CDR2 FQGNSA. The CDR3 contains 14 residues. V shed 6 bases and J shed 3 bases, with 13 bases lying between them. In DNA, the CDR3 is TGTGCCAGCAGAGCGCCGGCTACAACAGATACGCAGTATTTT. Residues: CASRAPATTDTQYF.

The chain is built from TRBV6-5 and TRBJ1-6, with 9 positions matching TRBD1. This CDR3 has 12 residues. Germline values: CDR1 MNHEY, CDR2 SVGAGI. V lost 2 bases and J lost 13; bases outside the gene matches: 0. The CDR3 region is CASSYGTGPLHF. CDR3 DNA: TGTGCCAGCAGTTACGGGACAGGGCCCCTCCACTTT.

This clonotype was picked up a small number of times. The genes are TRBV4-1 and TRBJ1-2; D gene ambiguous. This CDR3 is 17 amino acids long. Deletions cut 1 base from V and 2 bases from J, with 17 bases between. The germline V gene encodes CDR1 MGHRA and CDR2 YSYEKL. The CDR3 nucleotides are TGCGCCAGCAGCCAAGGAATGTGGCCAGGAGTAAACTATGGCTACACCTTC. The encoded protein is CASSQGMWPGVNYGYTF.

This chain joins TRBV5-5 and TRBJ2-1; D is unresolved. Trimming left V 0 bases short and J 8 bases short, with 9 bases between. This CDR3 has 13 amino acids. Germline V gives CDR1 SGHKS, CDR2 YYEKEE (reference sequence). CDR3 sequence (DNA): TGTGCCAGCAGCTTGGCCGTAGTATATGAGCAGTTCTTC. It is translated as CASSLAVVYEQFF.

The chain combines TRBV4-1 with TRBJ2-1; no firm D call. The germline gives CDR1 MGHRA, CDR2 YSYEKL. This CDR3 comprises 16 residues. The V end was cut by 1 base, the J end by 9 bases, with 19 bases between. CDR3 sequence: CASSQVILPFNSEQFF. Written as DNA, the CDR3 is TGCGCCAGCAGCCAAGTAATCCTCCCCTTCAATAGTGAGCAGTTCTTC.

About this clonotype itself: Sequence at one end of the junction differs from germline and may be a read error. The chain employs TRBV6-1 and TRBJ1-2; no clear D. CDR1 and CDR2 (germline): MNHNS, SASEGT. The CDR3 is made up of 14 amino acids. The CDR3 is CASSEARSLYDYTF. CDR3 coding DNA: TGTGCCAGCAGTGAAGCGCGGTCGCTCTATGACTACACCTTC.

The chain has TRBV12-3 or TRBV12-4 and TRBJ1-2; no clear D gene. The CDR3 sequence is 12 residues long. The V end lost 7 bases, the J end lost 3 bases, and 9 bases lay between the germline ends. CDR3 DNA sequence: TGTGCCAGCATTGGTGCAGACTATGGCTACACCTTC. It yields the protein CASIGADYGYTF.

V usage is TRBV7-3 and J usage is TRBJ2-3, with 9 positions matching TRBD1. The germline gives CDR1 SGHTA, CDR2 FQGTGA. After removal of 3 bases from V and 5 bases from J, the junction contained 6 bases not matched to a gene. The length of the CDR3 is 15 residues. CDR3 amino acids: CASSLGQGVEDTQYF. The CDR3 DNA reads TGTGCCAGCAGCTTGGGACAGGGTGTAGAAGATACGCAGTATTTT.

This clonotype was counted between two and nine times. The J gene is TRBJ2-5, the V gene TRBV6-6, with 8 bases aligning to TRBD1. Germline V gives CDR1 MNHNY, CDR2 SVGAGI (reference sequence). V was clipped by 2 bases and J by 1 base; unmatched bases: 3. The CDR3 totals 15 residues. CDR3: CASSYPDRGQETQYF. The CDR3 nucleotides read TGTGCCAGCAGTTACCCTGACAGGGGCCAAGAGACCCAGTACTTC.

V is TRBV9 and J is TRBJ2-2; TRBD1 matches 9 bases. Germline V CDR1 and CDR2: SGDLS, YYNGEE. Losses at the gene ends were 4 bases for V and 6 bases for J; bases not matched to a gene: 7. The CDR3 extends over 15 amino acids. The CDR3 protein is CASSSGQGLSGELFF. The CDR3 DNA reads TGTGCCAGCAGCTCGGGACAGGGCCTCTCCGGGGAGCTGTTTTTT.

V gene TRBV6-1 combines with J gene TRBJ2-1; tentatively, D is TRBD1 (8 bases). The V end was cut by 4 bases, the J end by 0 bases, with 19 bases between. Looked up from germline, CDR1 is MNHNS and CDR2 is SASEGT. There are 18 residues in the CDR3. The CDR3 DNA reads TGTGCCAGCAGTGCTGGACAGGGAGGGGTCGACTCCTACAATGAGCAGTTCTTC. It codes for CASSAGQGGVDSYNEQFF.

J is TRBJ2-1 and V is TRBV29-1, with 9 bases that match TRBD1. CDR1 is SQVTM, CDR2 ANQGSEA, per germline. Germline trimming cut 4 bases from V and 10 bases from J; bases unmatched to any gene: 2. CDR3 length equals 11 residues. DNA for the CDR3: TGCAGCGTTGGGGACAGGGTAGAGCAGTTCTTC. Protein: CSVGDRVEQFF.

V and J are TRBV12-3 or TRBV12-4 and TRBJ1-5, with 8 bases lining up with TRBD1. The CDR3 totals 16 residues. Germline trimming cut 5 bases from V and 4 bases from J; bases unmatched to any gene: 10. Here the CDR3 reads CASSPPGQGGNQPQHF. Here the CDR3 DNA reads TGTGCCAGCAGTCCTCCCGGACAGGGTGGTAATCAGCCCCAGCATTTT.

V and J are TRBV10-3 and TRBJ2-7, with 7 bases matching TRBD1. This CDR3 spans 17 amino acids. Germline loops: CDR1 ENHRY, CDR2 SYGVKD. The V gene end was trimmed by 4 bases and the J gene end by 1 base; junction bases not matched to a gene: 13. The CDR3 nucleotides are TGTGCCATCAGTGGGTCACCTCAGGACAGGAGGTCCTACGAGCAGTACTTC. Amino acids: CAISGSPQDRRSYEQYF.

In the case of this clonotype: Germline is not matched at one junction end, which may reflect a read error. The chain recombines TRBV4-2 with TRBJ2-5, with 13 bases matching TRBD2. The CDR3 loop spans 17 amino acids. CDR1 and CDR2 from the germline V gene are LGHNA and YNFKEQ. CDR3 sequence (DNA): TGTGCCAGCAGCCAAGAACTAGCGGGGGGGTCCCAAGAGACCCGGTACTTC. Translating gives CASSQELAGGSQETRYF.

Comment on this clonotype: A read error may produce the germline difference seen at one junction end. The gene calls are TRBV5-4 and TRBJ2-1; D perhaps matches TRBD2 (5 bases). The CDR3 totals 16 residues. Germline assignment: CDR1 SGHNT and CDR2 YYREEE (reference sequence). The CDR3 DNA is TGTGCCAGCAGCAAACTAGGGAGAAGCTCCCACAATGAGCAGTTCTTC. It yields the protein CASSKLGRSSHNEQFF.

The gene calls are TRBV20-1 and TRBJ1-6; 9 bases match TRBD1. Germline CDR1 DFQATT, CDR2 SNEGSKA (reference sequence). This CDR3 region has 14 residues. J lost 7 bases, V lost 4 bases, and 5 bases had no gene match. CDR3 region: CSATNRGRNSPLHF. CDR3 bases: TGCAGTGCTACCAACAGGGGGCGAAATTCACCCCTCCACTTT.

A few counts support this clonotype. V is TRBV12-3 or TRBV12-4 and J is TRBJ1-4; D may be TRBD1 (5 bases). This CDR3 contains 12 residues. V lost 1 base, J lost 13 bases, and 10 bases lay in between. CDR3 DNA: TGTGCCAGCAGTTTAGATGCGGGGGGACTGTTTTTT. Translated, it gives CASSLDAGGLFF.

The V gene is TRBV2, the J gene TRBJ2-1; D is uncertain. Germline V gene data show CDR1 as SNHLY and CDR2 as FYNNEI. This CDR3 contains 13 residues. The ends were cut back, 7 bases at V and 4 bases at J, with 11 bases in the middle. CDR3 in DNA: TGTGCCAGCATCCGGAACCTTTACAATGAGCAGTTCTTC. Protein product: CASIRNLYNEQFF.

This clonotype is a singleton in its sample. The chain carries TRBV3-1 and TRBJ2-3, with TRBD1 identical over 9 bases. The CDR3 contains 14 residues. Germline assignment: CDR1 LGHDT and CDR2 YNNKEL (reference sequence). V lost 2 bases to trimming and J lost 6 bases; unmatched junction nucleotides: 3. The CDR3 DNA sequence: TGTGCCAGCAGCCAAAGGACAGGGGATGATACGCAGTATTTT. Protein product: CASSQRTGDDTQYF.

The sample holds a few counts of this clonotype. The chain has TRBV12-3 or TRBV12-4 and TRBJ2-1, with D hard to call. V shed 7 bases and J shed 4 bases, with 11 bases lying between them. The CDR3 runs 13 residues. In DNA, the CDR3 is TGTGCCAGCACACCGTCAGCGTACAATGAGCAGTTCTTC. Its translation: CASTPSAYNEQFF.

The chain joins TRBV10-2 to TRBJ2-7; perhaps D is TRBD1 or TRBD2 (5 bases each). The CDR3 covers 16 residues. Trimming removed 2 bases from V and 3 bases from J, with 17 bases in between. Germline assignment: CDR1 WSHSY and CDR2 SAAADI. The CDR3 nucleotides are TGCGCCAGCAGTGAGGGGGTGGGGACCGCGCTCTACGAGCAGTACTTC. Translated: CASSEGVGTALYEQYF.

J is TRBJ2-3 and V is TRBV11-2; 7 nucleotides agree with TRBD2. There are 16 residues in the CDR3. Trimming removed 5 bases from V and 0 bases from J; junction bases left unmatched: 8. The germline gives CDR1 SGHAT, CDR2 FQNNGV. Written as DNA, the CDR3 is TGTGCCAGCAGCCCGCAGTCAGCGGGGAGCACAGATACGCAGTATTTT. This encodes CASSPQSAGSTDTQYF.

The rearrangement uses TRBV13 and TRBJ2-7; possible D gene TRBD1, 5 bases. Trimming took off 6 bases at V and 3 bases at J, with 21 bases between the two ends. This CDR3 is 16 amino acids long. Germline loops: CDR1 PRHDT, CDR2 FYEKMQ (reference sequence). This CDR3 reads CASSYSPPGKGYEQYF. Written as DNA, the CDR3 is TGTGCCAGCAGTTACTCCCCTCCAGGGAAAGGCTACGAGCAGTACTTC.